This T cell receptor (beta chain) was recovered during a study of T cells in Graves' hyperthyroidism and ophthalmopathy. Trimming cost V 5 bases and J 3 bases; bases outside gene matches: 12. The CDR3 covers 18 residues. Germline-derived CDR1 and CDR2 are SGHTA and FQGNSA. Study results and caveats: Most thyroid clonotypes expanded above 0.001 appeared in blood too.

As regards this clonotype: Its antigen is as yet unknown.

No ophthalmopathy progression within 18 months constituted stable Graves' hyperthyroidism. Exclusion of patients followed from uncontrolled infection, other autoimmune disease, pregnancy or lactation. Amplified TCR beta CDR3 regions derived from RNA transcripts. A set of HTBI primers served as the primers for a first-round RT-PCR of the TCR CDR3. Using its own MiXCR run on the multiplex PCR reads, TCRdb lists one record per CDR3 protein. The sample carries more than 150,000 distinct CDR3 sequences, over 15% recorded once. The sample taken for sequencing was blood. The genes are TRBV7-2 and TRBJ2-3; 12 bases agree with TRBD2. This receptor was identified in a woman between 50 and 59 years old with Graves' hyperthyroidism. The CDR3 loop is CASSPRWASGRATDTQYF. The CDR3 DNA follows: TGTGCCAGCAGCCCCAGGTGGGCTAGCGGGAGGGCGACAGATACGCAGTATTTT.